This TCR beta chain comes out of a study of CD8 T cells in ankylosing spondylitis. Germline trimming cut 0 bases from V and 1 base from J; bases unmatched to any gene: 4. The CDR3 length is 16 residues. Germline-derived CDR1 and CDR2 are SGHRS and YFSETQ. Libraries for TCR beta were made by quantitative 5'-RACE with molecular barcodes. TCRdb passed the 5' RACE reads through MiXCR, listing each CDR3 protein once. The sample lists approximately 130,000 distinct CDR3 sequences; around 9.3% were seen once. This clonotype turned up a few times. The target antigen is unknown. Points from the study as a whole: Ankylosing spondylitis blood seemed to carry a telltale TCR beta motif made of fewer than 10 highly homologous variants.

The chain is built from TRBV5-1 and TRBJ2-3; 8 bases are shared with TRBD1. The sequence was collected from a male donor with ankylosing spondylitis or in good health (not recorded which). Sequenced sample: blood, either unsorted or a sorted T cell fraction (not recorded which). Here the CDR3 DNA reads TGCGCCAGCAGCTTGGAGGGACAGGCTGGCACAGATACGCAGTATTTT. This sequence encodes CASSLEGQAGTDTQYF. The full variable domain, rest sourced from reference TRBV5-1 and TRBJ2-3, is KAGVTQTPRYLIKTRGQQVTLSCSPISGHRSVSWYQQTPGQGLQFLFEYFSETQRNKGNFPGRFSGRQFSNSRSEMNVSTLELGDSALYLCASSLEGQAGTDTQYFGPGTRLTVL.